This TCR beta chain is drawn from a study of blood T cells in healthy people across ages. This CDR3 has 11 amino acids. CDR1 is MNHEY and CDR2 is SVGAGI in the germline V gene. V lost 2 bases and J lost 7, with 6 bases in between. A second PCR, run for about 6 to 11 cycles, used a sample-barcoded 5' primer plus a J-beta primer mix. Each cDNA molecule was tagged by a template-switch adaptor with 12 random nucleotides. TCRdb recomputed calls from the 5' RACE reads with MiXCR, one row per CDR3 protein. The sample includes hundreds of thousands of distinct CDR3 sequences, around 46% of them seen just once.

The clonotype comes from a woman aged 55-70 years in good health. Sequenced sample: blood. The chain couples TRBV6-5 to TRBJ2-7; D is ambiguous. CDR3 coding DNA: TGTGCCAGCAGTTACAATGGGGAGCAGTACTTC. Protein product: CASSYNGEQYF.